This T cell receptor beta chain was recorded in a study of T-cell memory formation after mild COVID-19. This CDR3 spans 21 amino acids. This clonotype showed up many times. TCRdb independently ran MiXCR on the 5' RACE reads; one entry per CDR3 protein. The sample includes 310,000 or so distinct CDR3 sequences, 15% to 20% of them seen just once. This TCR derives from a young man who had mild COVID-19 (a few samples of this study predate the infection). Cell type and time point are not known. The sequenced sample was PBMCs or a T cell subset sorted from them (not recorded which). The chain employs TRBV21-1 and TRBJ2-3; the table's D call TRBD2 went unverified against the DNA. TRBV21-1 counts as a pseudogene. CDR3 in DNA: TGTGCCAGCAGCAAAGCGCTAGGACTAGCGGGGGGCCGATCGAGCACAGATACGCAGTATTTT. As protein: CASSKALGLAGGRSSTDTQYF.